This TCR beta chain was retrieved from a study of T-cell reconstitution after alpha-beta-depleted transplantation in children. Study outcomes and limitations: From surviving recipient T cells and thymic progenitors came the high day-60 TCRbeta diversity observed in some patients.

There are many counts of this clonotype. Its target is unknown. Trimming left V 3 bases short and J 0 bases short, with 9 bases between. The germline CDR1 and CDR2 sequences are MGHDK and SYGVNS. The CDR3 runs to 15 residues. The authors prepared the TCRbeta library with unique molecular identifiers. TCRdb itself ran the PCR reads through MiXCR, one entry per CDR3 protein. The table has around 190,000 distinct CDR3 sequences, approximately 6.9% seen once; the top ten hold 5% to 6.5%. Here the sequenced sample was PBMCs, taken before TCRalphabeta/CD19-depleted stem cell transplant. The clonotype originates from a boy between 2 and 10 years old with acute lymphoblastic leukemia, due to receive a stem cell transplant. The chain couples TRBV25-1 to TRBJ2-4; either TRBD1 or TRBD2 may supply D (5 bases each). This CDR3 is CASSDTGLAKNIQYF. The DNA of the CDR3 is TGTGCCAGCAGTGACACAGGACTAGCCAAAAACATTCAGTACTTC.